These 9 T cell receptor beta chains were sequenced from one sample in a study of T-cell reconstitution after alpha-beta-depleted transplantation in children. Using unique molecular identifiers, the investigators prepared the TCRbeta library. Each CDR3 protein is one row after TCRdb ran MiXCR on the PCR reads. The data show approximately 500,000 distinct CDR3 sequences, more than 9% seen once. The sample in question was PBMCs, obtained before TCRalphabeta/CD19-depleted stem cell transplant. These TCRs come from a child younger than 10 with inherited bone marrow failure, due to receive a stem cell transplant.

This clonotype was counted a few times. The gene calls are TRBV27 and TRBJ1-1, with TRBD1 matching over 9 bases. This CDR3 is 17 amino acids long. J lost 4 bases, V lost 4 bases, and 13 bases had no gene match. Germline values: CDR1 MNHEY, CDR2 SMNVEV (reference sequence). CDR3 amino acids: CASSSDRGGIAGTEAFF. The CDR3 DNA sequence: TGTGCCAGCAGTTCGGACAGGGGAGGAATAGCGGGCACTGAAGCTTTCTTT.

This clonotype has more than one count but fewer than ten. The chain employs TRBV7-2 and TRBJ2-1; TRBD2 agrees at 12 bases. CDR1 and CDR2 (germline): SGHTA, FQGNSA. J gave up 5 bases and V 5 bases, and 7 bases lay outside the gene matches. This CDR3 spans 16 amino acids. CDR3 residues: CASSPRTSGENNEQFF. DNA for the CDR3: TGTGCCAGCAGCCCTCGGACTAGCGGGGAAAACAATGAGCAGTTCTTC.

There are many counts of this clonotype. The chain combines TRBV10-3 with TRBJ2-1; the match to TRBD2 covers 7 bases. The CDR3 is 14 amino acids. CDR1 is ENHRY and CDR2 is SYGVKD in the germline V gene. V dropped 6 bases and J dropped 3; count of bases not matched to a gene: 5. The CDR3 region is CAISGLEGYNEQFF. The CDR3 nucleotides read TGTGCCATCAGCGGACTAGAGGGCTACAATGAGCAGTTCTTC.

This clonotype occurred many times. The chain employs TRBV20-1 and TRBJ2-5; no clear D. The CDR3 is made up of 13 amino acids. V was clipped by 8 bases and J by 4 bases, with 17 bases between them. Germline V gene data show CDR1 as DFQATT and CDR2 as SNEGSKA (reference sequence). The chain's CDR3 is CSTFSGGGETQYF. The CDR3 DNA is TGCAGTACCTTCTCCGGTGGTGGAGAGACCCAGTACTTC.

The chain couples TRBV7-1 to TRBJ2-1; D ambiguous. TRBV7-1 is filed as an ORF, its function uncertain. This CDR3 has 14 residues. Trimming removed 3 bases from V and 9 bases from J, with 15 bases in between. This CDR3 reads CASSSGLHLGEQFF. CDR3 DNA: TGTGCCAGCAGCTCCGGGCTCCATCTGGGTGAGCAGTTCTTC.

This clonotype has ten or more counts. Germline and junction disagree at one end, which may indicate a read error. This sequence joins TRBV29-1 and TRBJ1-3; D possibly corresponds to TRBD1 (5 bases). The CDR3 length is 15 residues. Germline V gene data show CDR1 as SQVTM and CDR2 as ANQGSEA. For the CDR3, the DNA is TGCAGCTTTGAAGGGGCGGGGAGCTCTGGAAACACCATATATTTT. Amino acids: CSFEGAGSSGNTIYF.

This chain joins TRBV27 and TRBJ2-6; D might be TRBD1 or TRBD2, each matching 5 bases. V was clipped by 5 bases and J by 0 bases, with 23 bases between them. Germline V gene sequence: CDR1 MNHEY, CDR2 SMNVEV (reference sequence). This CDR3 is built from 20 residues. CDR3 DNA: TGTGCCAGCAGTACGCTACCACTCTCGGGACCGCCCTCTGGGGCCAACGTCCTGACTTTC. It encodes CASSTLPLSGPPSGANVLTF.

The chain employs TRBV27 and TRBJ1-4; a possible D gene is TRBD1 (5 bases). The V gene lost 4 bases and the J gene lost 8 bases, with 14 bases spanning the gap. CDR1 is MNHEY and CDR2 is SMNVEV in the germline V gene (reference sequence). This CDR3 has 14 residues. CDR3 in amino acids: CASSSGDRGEKLFF. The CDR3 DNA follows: TGTGCCAGCAGTTCCGGGGACCGGGGGGAAAAACTGTTTTTT.

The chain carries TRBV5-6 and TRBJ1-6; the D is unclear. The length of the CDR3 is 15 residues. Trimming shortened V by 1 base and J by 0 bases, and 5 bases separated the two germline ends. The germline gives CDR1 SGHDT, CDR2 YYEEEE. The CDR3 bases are TGTGCCAGCAGCTTGATTAGCTCCTATAATTCACCCCTCCACTTT. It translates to CASSLISSYNSPLHF.